The entry below gives a single T cell receptor beta chain sequence along with its context. Here immunoSEQ multiplex PCR was the method, and the copy in TCRdb shows in-frame clones only, minus some. The sample holds about 210,000 clones; 89% are singletons and the top ten take more than 4.5%. These data come from a study of blood T cell repertoires in COVID-19. About the research overall: From T cells, B-cell-depleted T cells, or PBMCs came the material, which was cDNA or gDNA.

Trimming took 5 bases from V and 3 from J, leaving 14 bases between them. Germline CDR1 is WSHSY and CDR2 is SAAADI. CDR3 length: 15 residues. The TCR originated in a woman aged 35 to 49 with acute or convalescent COVID-19. The V gene is TRBV10-2, the J gene TRBJ1-3; D might be TRBD1 (6 bases). Material: peripheral blood. Here the CDR3 reads CASSKPDRLGNTIYF. The CDR3, as DNA: TGCGCCAGCAGTAAGCCCGACAGGCTTGGAAACACCATATATTTT.